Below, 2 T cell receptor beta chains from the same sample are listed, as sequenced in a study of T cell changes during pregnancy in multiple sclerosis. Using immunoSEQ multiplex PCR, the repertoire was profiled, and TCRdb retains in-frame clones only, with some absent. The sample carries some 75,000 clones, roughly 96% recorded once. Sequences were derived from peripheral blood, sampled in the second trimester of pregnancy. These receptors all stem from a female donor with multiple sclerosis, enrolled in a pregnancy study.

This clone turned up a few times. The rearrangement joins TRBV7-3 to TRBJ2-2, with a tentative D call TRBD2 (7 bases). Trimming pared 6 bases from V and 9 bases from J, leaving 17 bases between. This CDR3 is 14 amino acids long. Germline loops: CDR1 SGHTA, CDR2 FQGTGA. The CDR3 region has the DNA TGTGCCAGCAGTCTGGGGGGGGCACCAAGGGAGCTGTTTTTT. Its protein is CASSLGGAPRELFF.

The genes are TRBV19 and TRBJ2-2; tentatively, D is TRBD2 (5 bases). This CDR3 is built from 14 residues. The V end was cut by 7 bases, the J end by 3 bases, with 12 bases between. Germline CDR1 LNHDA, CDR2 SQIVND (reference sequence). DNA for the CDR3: TGTGCCAGTAATTCTGCGGGCCACACCGGGGAGCTGTTTTTT. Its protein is CASNSAGHTGELFF.